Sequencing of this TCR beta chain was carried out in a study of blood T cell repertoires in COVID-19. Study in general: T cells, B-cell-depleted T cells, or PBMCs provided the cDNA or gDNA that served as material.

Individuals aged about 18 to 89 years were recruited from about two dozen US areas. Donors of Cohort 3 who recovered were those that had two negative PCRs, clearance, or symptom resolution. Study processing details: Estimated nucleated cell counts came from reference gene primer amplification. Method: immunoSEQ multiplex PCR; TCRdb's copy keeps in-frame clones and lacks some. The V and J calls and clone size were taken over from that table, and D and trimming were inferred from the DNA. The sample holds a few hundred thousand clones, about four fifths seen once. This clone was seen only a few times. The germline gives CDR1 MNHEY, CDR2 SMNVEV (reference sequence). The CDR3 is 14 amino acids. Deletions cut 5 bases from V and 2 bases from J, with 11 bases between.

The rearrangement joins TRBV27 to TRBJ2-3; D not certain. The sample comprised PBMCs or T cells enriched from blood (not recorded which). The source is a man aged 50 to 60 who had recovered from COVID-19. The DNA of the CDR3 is TGTGCCAGCAGTCCTCTAGATTACACAGATACGCAGTATTTT. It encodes CASSPLDYTDTQYF.